A selection of T cell receptor beta chains follows, all from one sample in a study of OX40 agonist ivuxolimab in advanced cancers. Only in-frame clones appear in the TCRdb table, and some are missing; sequencing was by immunoSEQ multiplex PCR. The table shows fewer than 75,000 clones, with about 91% occurring only once. Sequenced material: CD4+ or CD8+ T cells sorted from blood, taken in a trial of the OX40 agonist ivuxolimab. The source of these receptors is an adult with an advanced solid tumor such as melanoma, head and neck, liver or kidney cancer. The CDR3 runs from the conserved cysteine through the conserved F or W. D genes are given only for firm matches.

>-|TRBV7-6|TRBJ2-5
CASSQQETQYF
>TRBD2|TRBV7-3|TRBJ2-3
CASSPRGVDTQYF
>TRBD1|TRBV4-3|TRBJ2-7
CASSQDLGDRTYF
>-|TRBV6-5|TRBJ2-5
CASSYWARGYQETQYF
>-|TRBV12-5|TRBJ2-3
CASGLVLGWSADTQYF
>-|TRBV6-1|TRBJ1-2
CASSEAWTDYGYTF
>TRBD2|TRBV18|TRBJ2-3
CASSPLLAGADTQYF
>TRBD1|TRBV7-2|TRBJ1-1
CASSFRGGTEAFF
>TRBD2|TRBV28|TRBJ2-5
CASSPASGQETQYF
>-|TRBV2|TRBJ1-5
CASSRDGNQPQHF
>-|TRBV6-1|TRBJ2-7
CASFQGGSSYEQYF
>-|TRBV18|TRBJ2-3
CASSPVGTSTDTQYF
>-|TRBV5-1|TRBJ1-4
CASSLTATNEKLFF
>-|TRBV7-8|TRBJ1-1
CASSLGGGSEAFF
>-|TRBV5-1|TRBJ2-3
CASSPPTDTQYF
>TRBD2|TRBV6-6|TRBJ2-3
CASRPGTSETDTQYF
>TRBD1|TRBV11-2|TRBJ2-1
CASSYGTGGYNEQFF
>TRBD1|TRBV28|TRBJ2-7
CATQLTGAEQYF
>-|TRBV13|TRBJ1-1
CASSPFVGREWAEAFF
>-|TRBV7-8|TRBJ2-3
CASSSLAGGSTQYF
>TRBD2|TRBV6-1|TRBJ2-1
CASNLAESSYNEQFF
>TRBD1|TRBV4-1|TRBJ2-7
CASSTLGDRTTYEQYF
>-|TRBV5-1|TRBJ2-1
CASSFHSGGGYNEQFF
>-|TRBV28|TRBJ1-2
CASGGGQFYGYTF
>-|TRBV2|TRBJ2-3
CASSEGYTDTQYF
>-|TRBV19|TRBJ2-5
CASSIGAHQETQYF
>-|TRBV29-1|TRBJ2-7
CSVDPPIYEQYF
>TRBD1|TRBV19|TRBJ1-5
CASSTQQGAHQPQHF
>-|TRBV28|TRBJ2-7
CASRFRGRPSYEQYF
>TRBD2|TRBV28|TRBJ2-3
CASSSGGGVGTDTQYF
>-|TRBV19|TRBJ1-1
CASSISLNTEAFF
>-|TRBV7-9|TRBJ2-5
CASSPRARPGRAQETQYF
>-|TRBV21-1|TRBJ2-7
CASSKVGTSGFLSSYEQYF
>TRBD1|TRBV4-1|TRBJ1-5
CASSHPGQRNQPQHF
>TRBD1|TRBV11-2|TRBJ2-7
CASSPGQGNREQYF
>-|TRBV29-1|TRBJ2-7
CSVRRWGLGDEQYF
>TRBD1|TRBV30|TRBJ1-1
CAWRRKGQGPTEAFF
>-|TRBV7-2|TRBJ2-7
CASSLATPGAGTYEQYF
>-|TRBV20-1|TRBJ1-2
CSAREGDGYTF
>-|TRBV19|TRBJ2-5
CASSIEGGGGQETQYF
>TRBD1|TRBV19|TRBJ1-1
CASNIVVSGGTEAFF
>TRBD2|TRBV4-1|TRBJ2-3
CASSRLAGGTDTQYF